This TCR beta chain was captured by sequencing in a study of blood T cell repertoires in COVID-19. Looking at the study overall: The United States, Italy and Spain provided the acute and convalescent COVID-19 samples.

Cohort 3 donors were reported recovered after two negative PCRs, clearance, or symptom resolution. Clones were sequenced by immunoSEQ multiplex PCR, and TCRdb holds only the in-frame ones, with some missing. Altogether fewer than 300,000 clones are present, 75% to 90% being singletons, with the ten largest covering approximately 9.5%. V was clipped by 3 bases and J by 5 bases, with 11 bases between them. The germline V gene has CDR1 MNHEY and CDR2 SMNVEV (reference sequence). The CDR3 spans 15 residues. This clone was seen only a few times. The receptor comes from a man in his forties or fifties who had recovered from COVID-19. This chain joins TRBV27 and TRBJ1-6; D is uncertain. Sequencing was done on a sample of PBMCs or T cells enriched from blood (not recorded which). CDR3 DNA: TGTGCCAGCAGTTTTGGAGACCTCAATAATTCACCCCTCCACTTT. This gives the protein CASSFGDLNNSPLHF.